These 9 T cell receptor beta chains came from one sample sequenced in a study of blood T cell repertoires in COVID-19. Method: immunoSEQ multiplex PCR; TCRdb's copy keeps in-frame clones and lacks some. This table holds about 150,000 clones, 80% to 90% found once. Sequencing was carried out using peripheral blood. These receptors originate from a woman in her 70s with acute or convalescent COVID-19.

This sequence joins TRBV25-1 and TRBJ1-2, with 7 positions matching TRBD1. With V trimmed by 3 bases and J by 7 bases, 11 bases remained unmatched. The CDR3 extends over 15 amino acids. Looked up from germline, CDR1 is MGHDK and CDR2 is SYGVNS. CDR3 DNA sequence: TGTGCCAGCAGTGATCGAGATTCAGGGGGAGGTGGCTACACCTTC. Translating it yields CASSDRDSGGGGYTF.

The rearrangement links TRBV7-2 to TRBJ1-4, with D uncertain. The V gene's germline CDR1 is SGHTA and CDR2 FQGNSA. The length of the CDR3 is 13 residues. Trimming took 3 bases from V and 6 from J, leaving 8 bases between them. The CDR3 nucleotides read TGTGCCAGCAGCTTCTCGGGGTATGAAAAACTGTTTTTT. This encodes CASSFSGYEKLFF.

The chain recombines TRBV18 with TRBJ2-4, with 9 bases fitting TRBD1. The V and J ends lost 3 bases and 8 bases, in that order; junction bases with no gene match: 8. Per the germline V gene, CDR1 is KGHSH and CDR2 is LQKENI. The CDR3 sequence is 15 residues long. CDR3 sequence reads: CASSPQGQGLDIQYF. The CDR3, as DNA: TGTGCCAGCTCACCCCAGGGACAGGGCTTAGACATTCAGTACTTC.

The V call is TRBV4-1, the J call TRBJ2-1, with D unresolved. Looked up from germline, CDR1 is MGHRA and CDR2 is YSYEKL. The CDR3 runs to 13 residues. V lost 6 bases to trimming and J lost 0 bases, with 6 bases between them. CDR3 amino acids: CASSSYSYNEQFF. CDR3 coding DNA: TGCGCCAGCAGTAGTTACTCCTACAATGAGCAGTTCTTC.

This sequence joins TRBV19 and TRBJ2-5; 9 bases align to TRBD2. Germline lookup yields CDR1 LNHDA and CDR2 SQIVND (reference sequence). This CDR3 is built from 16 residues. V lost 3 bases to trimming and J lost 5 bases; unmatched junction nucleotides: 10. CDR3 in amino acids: CASSIGGSGGAETQYF. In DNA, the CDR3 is TGTGCCAGTAGTATCGGTGGTAGCGGGGGAGCGGAGACCCAGTACTTC.

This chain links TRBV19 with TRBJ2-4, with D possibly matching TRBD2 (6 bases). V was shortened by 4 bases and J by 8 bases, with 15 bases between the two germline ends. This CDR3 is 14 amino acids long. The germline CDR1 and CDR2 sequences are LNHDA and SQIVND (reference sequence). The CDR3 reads CASSSLGTGDIQYF. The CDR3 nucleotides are TGTGCCAGTAGTAGCCTGGGTACGGGGGACATTCAGTACTTC.

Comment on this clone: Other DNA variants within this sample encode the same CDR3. The CDR3 region has the DNA TGTGCCAGCAGTAACAGGGGGTATAATTCACCCCTCCACTTT. Its translation is CASSNRGYNSPLHF. V usage is TRBV6-5 and J usage is TRBJ1-6; 8 positions agree with TRBD1. The CDR3 loop spans 14 amino acids. V trimming: 5 bases; J trimming: 4 bases; junction bases outside the gene matches: 1. Per the germline V gene, CDR1 is MNHEY and CDR2 is SVGAGI.

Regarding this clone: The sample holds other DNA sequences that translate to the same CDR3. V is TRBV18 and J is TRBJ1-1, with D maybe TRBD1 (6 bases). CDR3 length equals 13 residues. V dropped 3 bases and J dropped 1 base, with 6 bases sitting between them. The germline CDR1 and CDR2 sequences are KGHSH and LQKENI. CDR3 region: CASSPTGNTEAFF. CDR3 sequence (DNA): TGTGCCAGCTCACCGACAGGGAACACTGAAGCTTTCTTT. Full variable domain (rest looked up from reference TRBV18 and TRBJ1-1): NAGVMQNPRHLVRRRGQEARLRCSPMKGHSHVYWYRQLPEEGLKFMVYLQKENIIDESGMPKERFSAEFPKEGPSILRIQQVVRGDSAAYFCASSPTGNTEAFFGQGTRLTVV.

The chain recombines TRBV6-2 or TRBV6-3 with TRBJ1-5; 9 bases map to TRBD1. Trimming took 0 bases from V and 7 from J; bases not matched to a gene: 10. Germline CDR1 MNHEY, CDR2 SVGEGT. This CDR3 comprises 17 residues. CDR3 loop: CASSYSVSGQGQQPQHF. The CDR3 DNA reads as TGTGCCAGCAGTTACTCGGTGTCCGGACAGGGGCAACAGCCCCAGCATTTT.